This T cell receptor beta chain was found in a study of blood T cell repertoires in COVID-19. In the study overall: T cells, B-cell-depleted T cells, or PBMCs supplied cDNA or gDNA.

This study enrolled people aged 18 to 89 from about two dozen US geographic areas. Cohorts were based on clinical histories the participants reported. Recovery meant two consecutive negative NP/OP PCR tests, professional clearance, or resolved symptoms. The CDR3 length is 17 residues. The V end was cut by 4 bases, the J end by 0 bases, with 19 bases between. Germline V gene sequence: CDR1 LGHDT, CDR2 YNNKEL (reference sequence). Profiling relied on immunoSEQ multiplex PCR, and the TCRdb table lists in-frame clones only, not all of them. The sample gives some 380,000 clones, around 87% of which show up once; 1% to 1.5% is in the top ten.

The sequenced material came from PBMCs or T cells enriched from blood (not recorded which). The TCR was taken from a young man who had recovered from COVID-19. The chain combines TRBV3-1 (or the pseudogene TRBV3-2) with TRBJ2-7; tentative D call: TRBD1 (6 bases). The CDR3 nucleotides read TGTGCCAGCAGCCGCATGACAGGAAGAACTAGCTCCTACGAGCAGTACTTC. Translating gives CASSRMTGRTSSYEQYF.